These T cell receptor beta chains were read from a single sample in a study of T cells in narcolepsy. The method was immunoSEQ multiplex PCR; TCRdb's version includes in-frame clones alone and lacks a portion of them. The table has roughly 17,000 clones, 72% seen once. Sequenced: CD45RA- memory CD8+ T cells from PBMCs. The receptors were sampled from a human donor with narcolepsy. CDR3s include the opening cysteine and the closing phenylalanine or tryptophan. The order of the fields is D gene, J gene, V gene, clone size, CDR3 protein, CDR3 DNA. D genes are given only for firm matches. Not all rows give a size; the values are once, few, many and, for expanded clones, a class.

d_gene: NA; j_gene: TRBJ2-7; v_gene: TRBV2; abundance: NA; CDR3aa: CASSAGRSEQYF; CDR3nt: TGTGCCAGCAGTGCGGGCAGATCCGAGCAGTACTTC
d_gene: NA; j_gene: TRBJ2-5; v_gene: TRBV6-1; abundance: NA; CDR3aa: CASGDFGDGGTQYF; CDR3nt: TGTGCCAGCGGGGACTTTGGGGATGGGGGGACCCAGTACTTC
d_gene: NA; j_gene: TRBJ1-5; v_gene: TRBV5-6; abundance: NA; CDR3aa: CASSLGGEDQPQHF; CDR3nt: TGTGCCAGCAGCTTGGGCGGCGAGGATCAGCCCCAGCATTTT
d_gene: NA; j_gene: TRBJ2-7; v_gene: TRBV6-6; abundance: few; CDR3aa: CASSYSGGTSSYEQYF; CDR3nt: TGTGCCAGCAGTTACTCTGGGGGGACGAGCTCCTACGAGCAGTACTTC
d_gene: NA; j_gene: TRBJ2-1; v_gene: TRBV21-1; abundance: once; CDR3aa: CASSPGTGICDEQFF; CDR3nt: TGTGCCAGCAGCCCCGGGACAGGGATTTGTGATGAGCAGTTCTTC
d_gene: NA; j_gene: TRBJ1-5; v_gene: TRBV6-1; abundance: NA; CDR3aa: CASGSGGNQPQHF; CDR3nt: TGTGCCAGCGGGTCCGGTGGGAATCAGCCCCAGCATTTT
d_gene: NA; j_gene: TRBJ2-1; v_gene: TRBV9; abundance: medium-sized; CDR3aa: CASSAGLNVNEQFF; CDR3nt: TGTGCCAGCAGCGCGGGACTCAACGTCAATGAGCAGTTCTTC
d_gene: NA; j_gene: TRBJ1-3; v_gene: TRBV4-1; abundance: NA; CDR3aa: CASSQDLGEVNYSGNTIYF; CDR3nt: TGCGCCAGCAGCCAAGATCTTGGCGAGGTAAACTACTCTGGAAACACCATATATTTT
d_gene: NA; j_gene: TRBJ2-1; v_gene: TRBV29-1; abundance: NA; CDR3aa: CSVEEGRSGYNEQFF; CDR3nt: TGCAGCGTTGAAGAAGGGCGTTCGGGTTACAATGAGCAGTTCTTC
d_gene: NA; j_gene: TRBJ2-6; v_gene: TRBV7-8; abundance: NA; CDR3aa: CASSSGARFPGANVLTF; CDR3nt: TGTGCCAGCAGCTCCGGGGCGCGGTTCCCTGGGGCCAACGTCCTGACTTTC
d_gene: TRBD2; j_gene: TRBJ2-3; v_gene: TRBV9; abundance: NA; CDR3aa: CASSVGGGESTDTQYF; CDR3nt: TGTGCCAGCAGCGTTGGCGGGGGGGAAAGCACAGATACGCAGTATTTT
d_gene: TRBD1; j_gene: TRBJ1-2; v_gene: TRBV27; abundance: NA; CDR3aa: CASTQTGTDYGYTF; CDR3nt: TGTGCCAGCACCCAGACAGGGACAGACTATGGCTACACCTTC
d_gene: NA; j_gene: TRBJ1-1; v_gene: TRBV15; abundance: NA; CDR3aa: CATSRNRNTEAFF; CDR3nt: TGTGCCACCAGCAGAAACAGGAACACTGAAGCTTTCTTT
d_gene: NA; j_gene: TRBJ1-5; v_gene: TRBV6-6; abundance: NA; CDR3aa: CASSSTGGGNQPQHF; CDR3nt: TGTGCCAGCAGTTCTACAGGAGGTGGCAATCAGCCCCAGCATTTT
d_gene: TRBD1; j_gene: TRBJ2-7; v_gene: TRBV2; abundance: once; CDR3aa: CASMGWGTGYEQYF; CDR3nt: TGTGCCAGCATGGGGTGGGGGACAGGGTACGAGCAGTACTTC
d_gene: NA; j_gene: TRBJ1-2; v_gene: TRBV7-9; abundance: few; CDR3aa: CASSPPRGGATNYGYTF; CDR3nt: TGTGCCAGCAGCCCCCCGAGAGGGGGGGCCACTAACTATGGCTACACCTTC
d_gene: NA; j_gene: TRBJ2-2; v_gene: TRBV28; abundance: NA; CDR3aa: CAAALASATGELFF; CDR3nt: TGTGCCGCAGCGTTGGCTAGCGCCACCGGGGAGCTGTTTTTT
d_gene: TRBD1; j_gene: TRBJ1-1; v_gene: TRBV19; abundance: NA; CDR3aa: CASSIDRGGYTEAFF; CDR3nt: TGTGCCAGTAGTATCGACAGGGGTGGGTACACTGAAGCTTTCTTT
d_gene: TRBD2; j_gene: TRBJ2-1; v_gene: TRBV6-6; abundance: NA; CDR3aa: CASSPSSGVVVEQFF; CDR3nt: TGTGCCAGCAGTCCCTCTAGCGGGGTGGTTGTGGAGCAGTTCTTC
d_gene: TRBD1; j_gene: TRBJ1-3; v_gene: TRBV7-9; abundance: NA; CDR3aa: CASSPRGTVGYTIYF; CDR3nt: TGTGCCAGCAGCCCACGGGGGACAGTGGGGTACACCATATATTTT
d_gene: NA; j_gene: TRBJ2-7; v_gene: TRBV13; abundance: NA; CDR3aa: CASSYGRDYEQYF; CDR3nt: TGTGCCAGCAGTTACGGGCGTGACTACGAGCAGTACTTC
d_gene: NA; j_gene: TRBJ2-7; v_gene: TRBV10-1; abundance: NA; CDR3aa: CASSEYGGSYEQYF; CDR3nt: TGCGCCAGCAGTGAATATGGGGGGTCCTACGAGCAGTACTTC
d_gene: NA; j_gene: TRBJ2-2; v_gene: TRBV2; abundance: few; CDR3aa: CASSEGRGIGELFF; CDR3nt: TGTGCCAGCAGTGAAGGGAGGGGGATAGGGGAGCTGTTTTTT
d_gene: NA; j_gene: TRBJ2-1; v_gene: TRBV29-1; abundance: NA; CDR3aa: CSVDQTGTWDNEQFF; CDR3nt: TGCAGCGTTGACCAGACAGGAACCTGGGACAATGAGCAGTTCTTC